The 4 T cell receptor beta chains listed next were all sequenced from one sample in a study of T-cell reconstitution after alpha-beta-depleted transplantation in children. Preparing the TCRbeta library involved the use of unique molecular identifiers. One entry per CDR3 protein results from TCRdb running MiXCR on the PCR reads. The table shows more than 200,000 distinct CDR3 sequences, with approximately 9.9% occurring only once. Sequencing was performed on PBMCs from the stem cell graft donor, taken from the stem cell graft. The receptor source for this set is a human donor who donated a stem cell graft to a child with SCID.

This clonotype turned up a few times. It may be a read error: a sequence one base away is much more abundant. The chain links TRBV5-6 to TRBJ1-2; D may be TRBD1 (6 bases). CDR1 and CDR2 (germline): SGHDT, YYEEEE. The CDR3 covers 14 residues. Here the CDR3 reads CASSSVGDNYGDTF. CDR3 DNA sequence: TGTGCCAGCAGCTCGGTCGGGGACAACTATGGCGACACCTTC.

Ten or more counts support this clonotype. The CDR3 nucleotides read TGCGCCAGCACCCTCGGAATAGCGAGCAATGAGCAGTTCTTC. Encoded protein: CASTLGIASNEQFF. The rearrangement links TRBV5-1 to TRBJ2-1; possibly TRBD2 for D (5 bases). CDR1 and CDR2 from the germline V gene are SGHRS and YFSETQ. CDR3 length: 14 amino acids. V lost 6 bases and J lost 6, with 16 bases in between.

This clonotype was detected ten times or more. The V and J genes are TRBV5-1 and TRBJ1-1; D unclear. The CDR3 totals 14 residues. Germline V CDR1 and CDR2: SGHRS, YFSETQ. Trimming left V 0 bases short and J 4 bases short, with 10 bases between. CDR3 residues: CASSLDVRSTEAFF. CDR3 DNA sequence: TGCGCCAGCAGCTTGGATGTGCGGAGCACTGAAGCTTTCTTT.

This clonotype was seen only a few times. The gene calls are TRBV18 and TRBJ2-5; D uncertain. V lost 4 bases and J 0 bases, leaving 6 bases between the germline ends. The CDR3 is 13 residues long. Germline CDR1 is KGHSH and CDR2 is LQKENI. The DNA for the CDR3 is TGTGCCAGCTCACTGGGAAACCAAGAGACCCAGTACTTC. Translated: CASSLGNQETQYF.